This entry lists 15 T cell receptor beta chains sequenced from one sample in a study of patients and donors after allogeneic stem cell transplantation. In TCRdb, the RT-PCR reads were re-called with MiXCR into one record per CDR3 protein. The sample records around 200,000 distinct CDR3 sequences, over 30% being singletons. The sequencing input was blood, either unsorted or a sorted T cell fraction (not recorded which). The receptors stem from a human donor who was either an allogeneic HSCT recipient or a stem cell or donor lymphocyte infusion donor (not recorded which). It is not recorded whose cells these are; they may come from a transplant donor.

The V call is TRBV7-2, the J call TRBJ1-3; a possible D gene is TRBD1 (6 bases). Trimming took 6 bases from V and 6 from J, leaving 12 bases between them. The germline V gene has CDR1 SGHTA and CDR2 FQGNSA. The CDR3 loop spans 13 amino acids. In DNA, the CDR3 is TGTGCCAGCAGGGCAGGGGATGTAAACACCATATATTTT. It translates to CASRAGDVNTIYF.

The chain uses TRBV6-1 and TRBJ1-2, with 9 bases identical to TRBD1. The germline gives CDR1 MNHNS, CDR2 SASEGT. The CDR3 has 13 residues. V shed 7 bases and J 3 bases; nucleotides not matched to a gene: 3. The chain's CDR3 is CASKRDRDYGYTF. The DNA of the CDR3 is TGTGCCAGCAAGAGGGACAGGGACTATGGCTACACCTTC.

This clonotype was recorded a few times. The chain links TRBV5-1 to TRBJ1-4, with D tentatively TRBD1 (5 bases). The CDR3 totals 14 residues. Trimming left V 4 bases short and J 4 bases short, with 11 bases between. Per germline, CDR1 SGHRS and CDR2 YFSETQ. The CDR3 DNA follows: TGCGCCAGCAGCCGGGACGGAAGTAATGAAAAACTGTTTTTT. It is translated as CASSRDGSNEKLFF.

The chain couples TRBV5-1 to TRBJ1-1, with no clear D. Trimming left V 0 bases short and J 4 bases short, with 13 bases between. Looked up from germline, CDR1 is SGHRS and CDR2 is YFSETQ. This CDR3 has 15 residues. Here the CDR3 reads CASSLAGWESTEAFF. CDR3 coding DNA: TGCGCCAGCAGCTTGGCCGGGTGGGAAAGCACTGAAGCTTTCTTT.

The chain recombines TRBV9 with TRBJ1-3; no reliable D call. This CDR3 comprises 15 residues. V shed 4 bases and J shed 4 bases, with 15 bases lying between them. Germline V gene sequence: CDR1 SGDLS, CDR2 YYNGEE. CDR3 protein: CASSPQSVSGNTIYF. CDR3 in DNA: TGTGCCAGCAGCCCGCAATCGGTTTCAGGAAACACCATATATTTT.

The gene calls are TRBV6-4 and TRBJ2-3, with 7 bases that match TRBD2. With 4 bases clipped from V and 2 bases from J, the junction kept 6 bases outside the gene matches. CDR1 MRHNA and CDR2 SNTAGT come from the germline V gene. This CDR3 spans 15 amino acids. DNA for the CDR3: TGTGCCAGCAGTGCCGGGGGGACCAACACAGATACGCAGTATTTT. This sequence encodes CASSAGGTNTDTQYF.

The chain links TRBV2 to TRBJ2-1; D remains unclear. This CDR3 has 11 residues. The germline V gene encodes CDR1 SNHLY and CDR2 FYNNEI. V lost 5 bases and J 9 bases, leaving 8 bases between the germline ends. The CDR3 loop is CASSPPGEQFF. In DNA form, the CDR3 reads TGTGCCAGCAGTCCCCCGGGTGAGCAGTTCTTC.

This clonotype has just a few counts. The chain has TRBV7-6 and TRBJ1-4; TRBD1 aligns across 10 bases. Unmatched junction bases numbered 6, after V lost 5 bases and J lost 3 bases. CDR1 is SGHVS and CDR2 is FNYEAQ in the germline V gene. The CDR3 loop spans 16 amino acids. CDR3 sequence: CASSARTGGANEKLFF. The DNA for the CDR3 is TGTGCCAGCAGCGCCCGGACAGGGGGGGCTAATGAAAAACTGTTTTTT.

This clonotype has more than one count but fewer than ten. The V gene is TRBV24-1, the J gene TRBJ2-5, with a possible D match to TRBD2 (6 bases). Germline assignment: CDR1 KGHDR and CDR2 SFDVKD. Trimming pared 6 bases from V and 5 bases from J, leaving 12 bases between. The CDR3 is 13 amino acids. The CDR3 nucleotides are TGTGCCACCAGTCTCGGGGGTCGGGAGACCCAGTACTTC. Translation: CATSLGGRETQYF.

V usage is TRBV5-5 and J usage is TRBJ1-2; D uncertain. V was shortened by 4 bases and J by 4 bases, with 17 bases between the two germline ends. Germline lookup yields CDR1 SGHKS and CDR2 YYEKEE (reference sequence). The CDR3 has 15 residues. This chain's CDR3 is CASSPSGGSFYGYTF. As DNA, the CDR3 is TGTGCCAGCAGCCCCTCAGGTGGCTCGTTCTATGGCTACACCTTC.

This clonotype has more than one count but fewer than ten. This chain connects TRBV18 to TRBJ1-6; D gene unclear. The CDR3 extends over 16 amino acids. Germline values: CDR1 KGHSH, CDR2 LQKENI. V was clipped by 1 base and J by 0 bases, with 7 bases between them. The CDR3 here is CASSPQGYSYNSPLHF. CDR3 in DNA: TGTGCCAGCTCACCACAGGGATACTCCTATAATTCACCCCTCCACTTT.

This clonotype turned up a few times. The rearrangement joins TRBV12-3 or TRBV12-4 to TRBJ2-5; 9 bases fit TRBD2. The CDR3 spans 15 residues. The J segment lost 2 bases and the V segment lost 5 bases, leaving 6 bases of the junction unmatched. CDR3 loop: CASSKTSGIQETQYF. For the CDR3, the DNA is TGTGCCAGCAGTAAGACTAGCGGTATACAAGAGACCCAGTACTTC.

V gene TRBV6-5 combines with J gene TRBJ1-2; D perhaps matches TRBD1 (6 bases). CDR1 MNHEY and CDR2 SVGAGI come from the germline V gene. This CDR3 comprises 16 residues. The V gene lost 0 bases and the J gene lost 4 bases, with 15 bases spanning the gap. The CDR3 DNA reads TGTGCCAGCAGTTACTCCTACAGGGCCAGTTCCTATGGCTACACCTTC. Translated, it gives CASSYSYRASSYGYTF.

The rearrangement joins TRBV12-3 or TRBV12-4 to TRBJ1-5; unclear D gene. The CDR3 is made up of 17 amino acids. The V end was cut by 2 bases, the J end by 0 bases, with 14 bases between. The DNA of the CDR3 is TGTGCCAGCAGTTTAAAGTTGCAGGCAGATAGCAATCAGCCCCAGCATTTT. It specifies CASSLKLQADSNQPQHF.

This clonotype was found a few times. The chain is built from TRBV20-1 and TRBJ1-2; a possible D gene is TRBD1 (6 bases). The CDR3 contains 13 residues. The V end lost 3 bases, the J end lost 5 bases, and 13 bases lay between the germline ends. The V gene's germline CDR1 is DFQATT and CDR2 SNEGSKA (reference sequence). The CDR3 spells CSASFGQFYGYTF. Here the CDR3 DNA reads TGCAGTGCTAGTTTCGGACAGTTTTATGGCTACACCTTC.